This T cell receptor beta chain was captured by sequencing in a study of blood T cell repertoires in COVID-19. This CDR3 has 13 amino acids. Germline CDR1 reads LNHDA; CDR2 reads SQIVND (reference sequence). The V and J ends lost 2 bases and 0 bases respectively, with 5 bases between them. Authors' analysis steps: Amplification from reference gene primers served as the basis for estimated nucleated cell counts. Generated by immunoSEQ multiplex PCR, the TCRdb table keeps only in-frame clones and is missing some. V, J and clone size are taken as reported in that table, and D and trimming were inferred from the DNA itself. The table has roughly 250,000 clones, around 90% seen once.

The sequence was obtained from a woman in her 30s with acute or convalescent COVID-19. This chain links TRBV19 with TRBJ2-7; possibly TRBD1 for D (5 bases). What was sequenced was peripheral blood. This chain's CDR3 is CASSITGSYEQYF. CDR3 DNA: TGTGCCAGTAGTATAACAGGCTCCTACGAGCAGTACTTC.